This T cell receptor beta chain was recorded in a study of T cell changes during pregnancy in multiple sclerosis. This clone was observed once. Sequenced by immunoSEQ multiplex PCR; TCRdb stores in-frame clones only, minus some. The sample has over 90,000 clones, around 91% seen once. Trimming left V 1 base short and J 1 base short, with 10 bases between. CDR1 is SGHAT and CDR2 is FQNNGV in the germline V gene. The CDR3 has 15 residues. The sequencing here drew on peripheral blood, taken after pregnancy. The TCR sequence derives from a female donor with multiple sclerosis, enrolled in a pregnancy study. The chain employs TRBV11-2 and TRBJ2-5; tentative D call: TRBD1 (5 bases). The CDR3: CASSLGQIPQETQYF. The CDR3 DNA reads TGTGCCAGCAGCTTAGGACAGATCCCCCAAGAGACCCAGTACTTC.